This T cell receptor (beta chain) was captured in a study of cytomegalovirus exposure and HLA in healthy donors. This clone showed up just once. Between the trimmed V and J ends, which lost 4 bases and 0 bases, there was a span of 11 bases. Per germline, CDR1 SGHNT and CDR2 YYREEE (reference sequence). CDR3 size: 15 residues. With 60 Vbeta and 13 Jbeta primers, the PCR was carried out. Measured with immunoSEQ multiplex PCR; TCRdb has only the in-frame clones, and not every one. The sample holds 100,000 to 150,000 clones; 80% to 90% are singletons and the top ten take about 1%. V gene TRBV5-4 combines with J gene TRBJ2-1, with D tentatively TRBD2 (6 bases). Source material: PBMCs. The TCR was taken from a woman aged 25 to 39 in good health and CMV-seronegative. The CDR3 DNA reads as TGTGCCAGCAGCCGGGACTCAAGCTCCTACAATGAGCAGTTCTTC. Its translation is CASSRDSSSYNEQFF.